Listed below are T cell receptor beta chains from one sample, sequenced in a study of CD8 T cells in ankylosing spondylitis. TCRdb reanalysed the 5' RACE reads using MiXCR and keeps one entry per CDR3 protein. This table has about 750,000 distinct CDR3 sequences, around a fifth appearing once. Material for sequencing was blood, either unsorted or a sorted T cell fraction (not recorded which). These TCRs come from a male donor with ankylosing spondylitis. Both conserved end residues are trimmed from each CDR3. D genes are given only for firm matches.

D gene	V gene	J gene	CDR3 protein
TRBD2	TRBV4-1	TRBJ2-1	ASSQDQRENNEQF
TRBD1	TRBV11-2	TRBJ2-7	ASSLGTGFPYEQY
NA	TRBV5-1	TRBJ1-1	ASRFGGGNTEAF
TRBD1	TRBV24-1	TRBJ2-5	ATSDSGTAETQY
NA	TRBV20-1	TRBJ1-1	SARGPGANTEAF
NA	TRBV28	TRBJ2-5	ASSHDMEETQY
NA	TRBV20-1	TRBJ1-5	SAQGPSDNSNQPQH
TRBD1	TRBV12-3/TRBV12-4	TRBJ1-2	ASSRDSPNYGYT
NA	TRBV3-1	TRBJ2-3	ASSQLQGSSPLY
TRBD1	TRBV4-3	TRBJ1-2	ASSRDRESYGYT
NA	TRBV12-3/TRBV12-4	TRBJ2-1	ASNMGSALEQF
TRBD1	TRBV12-3/TRBV12-4	TRBJ2-7	ASRRQGAYEQY
NA	TRBV12-3/TRBV12-4	TRBJ1-5	ASSFTGSQPQH
NA	TRBV5-1	TRBJ2-3	ASSETSEFTQY
NA	TRBV7-3	TRBJ2-3	ASSVGTGQDTQY
TRBD2	TRBV4-2	TRBJ2-4	ASSQDGRTSLLKNIQY
TRBD1	TRBV4-1	TRBJ2-7	ASSQVKTGGTYEQY
NA	TRBV12-3/TRBV12-4	TRBJ2-7	ATSHPFNPYEQY
NA	TRBV29-1	TRBJ2-5	SAKGPGGQETQY
NA	TRBV6-5	TRBJ2-3	ASSYGGAKMRDTQY